This T cell receptor (beta chain) is drawn from a study of T cells after yellow fever vaccination. Study results and caveats: Post-booster repertoires again held most primary-vaccination clones (roughly 96% CD4, 88% CD8). Few clonotypes appeared in both CD4 and CD8 compartments.

V gave up 3 bases and J gave up 5 bases, with 13 bases separating them. Germline CDR1 is KGHSH and CDR2 is LQKENI. The CDR3 sequence is 14 residues long. Turning to this clonotype: What it binds is not known.

Conversion of TCR transcripts into cDNA relied on 5'RACE template switching, which added a universal primer site and UMIs. TCRdb reanalysed the 5' RACE reads using MiXCR and keeps one entry per CDR3 protein. The data contain some 350,000 distinct CDR3 sequences, 6.2% of them singletons. The J gene is TRBJ2-5, the V gene TRBV18; TRBD2 might be the D (5 bases). Sequencing used PBMCs, obtained 5 days after the yellow fever booster vaccination. This receptor was obtained from a young man who received the YFV17D yellow fever vaccine. CDR3 nucleotide sequence: TGTGCCAGCTCACCTCTCGAGGGATTGGAGACCCAGTACTTC. Translated, it gives CASSPLEGLETQYF.